The 17 T cell receptor beta chains reported below all come from one sample, sequenced in a study of molecular identifiers for immune sequencing clone quantification (dated by TCRdb to the late 2010s). Library method: PCR. The run used a NextSeq 500. TCRdb passed the public sequencing reads through fastp at Q25 and MiXCR, retaining productive beta sequences. One record per CDR3 amino acid sequence lists the most common genes and DNA. This sample holds under 800,000 distinct CDR3 sequences; around 25% were observed only once. The ten largest clones capture approximately 0.75% of the sample. What was sequenced was naive CD8+ T cells from blood, with Jurkat cell RNA spiked in. Per the publication, the cell subset or site label means: FACS-sorted CD8+CD4-CCR7+CD45RA+ naive T cells. The receptors stem from a human donor in good health. Some libraries in this study had Jurkat cell RNA spiked in.

This clonotype was detected a few times. The gene calls are TRBV19 and TRBJ1-5; no definite D call. This CDR3 region has 15 residues. V was clipped by 6 bases and J by 0 bases, with 12 bases between them. Germline values: CDR1 LNHDA, CDR2 SQIVND (reference sequence). This chain's CDR3 is CASRQLGGSNQPQHF. The CDR3, as DNA: TGTGCCAGTAGGCAACTGGGTGGTAGCAATCAGCCCCAGCATTTT.

In this sample, this clonotype turned up many times. The CDR3 protein is CAWSKAIHAEEQFF. The CDR3 nucleotides are TGTGCCTGGAGTAAAGCCATTCATGCGGAAGAGCAGTTCTTC. This chain links TRBV30 with TRBJ2-1; D not resolved. From germline, CDR1 is GTSNPN and CDR2 SVGIG (reference sequence). With 2 bases removed from V and 10 bases from J, the gap between germline ends came to 18 bases. The CDR3 runs to 14 residues. Full variable domain (outside the CDR3, taken from reference TRBV30 and TRBJ2-1): SQTIHQWPATLVQPVGSPLSLECTVEGTSNPNLYWYRQAAGRGLQLLFYSVGIGQISSEVPQNLSASRPQDRQFILSSKKLLLSDSGFYLCAWSKAIHAEEQFFGPGTRLTVL.

This clonotype was found many times. The gene calls are TRBV7-9 and TRBJ2-7; D is perhaps TRBD1 (5 bases). Trimming removed 1 base at V and 3 bases at J, with 10 bases between. CDR1 and CDR2 from the germline V gene are SEHNR and FQNEAQ (reference sequence). This CDR3 region has 14 residues. The CDR3 here is CASSLVGQGYEQYF. Written as DNA, the CDR3 is TGTGCCAGCAGCTTAGTTGGGCAGGGCTACGAGCAGTACTTC.

The rearrangement links TRBV30 to TRBJ1-1; D gene unclear. CDR3 length equals 12 residues. The germline gives CDR1 GTSNPN, CDR2 SVGIG (reference sequence). Between the trimmed V and J ends, which lost 2 bases and 8 bases, there was a span of 12 bases. The CDR3 DNA reads TGTGCCTGGAGTAACAGCTGGGCCGAAGCTTTCTTT. Its protein product is CAWSNSWAEAFF.

This clonotype was seen at least ten times. The chain joins TRBV7-2 to TRBJ2-5, with TRBD1 matching over 9 bases. Germline CDR1 reads SGHTA; CDR2 reads FQGNSA. The CDR3 covers 16 residues. Germline trimming cut 5 bases from V and 2 bases from J; bases unmatched to any gene: 9. The CDR3 loop reads CASSPQGQGQQETQYF. CDR3 coding DNA: TGTGCCAGCAGCCCCCAAGGACAGGGGCAGCAAGAGACCCAGTACTTC.

With respect to this clonotype: Just one base apart from a much larger clone, this may be a read error. The V and J genes are TRBV27 and TRBJ1-1; 10 bases are a match to TRBD1. CDR3 length: 15 residues. Germline CDR1 is MNHEY and CDR2 is SMNVEV (reference sequence). J was trimmed by 2 bases and V by 6 bases; bases with no gene match: 6. The CDR3 region has the DNA TGTGCCAGCAGCTCCGGGACAGGGGCTAACACTGAAGCTTTCTTT. It is translated as CASSSGTGANTEAFF.

This clonotype has just a few counts. The chain couples TRBV30 to TRBJ2-1, with a possible D match to TRBD2 (6 bases). V was cut by 4 bases and J by 0 bases, with 10 bases left in between. Per the germline V gene, CDR1 is GTSNPN and CDR2 is SVGIG (reference sequence). This CDR3 has 14 amino acids. DNA for the CDR3: TGTGCCTGGACGGGGGAGAGCTCCTACAATGAGCAGTTCTTC. This gives the protein CAWTGESSYNEQFF.

The V and J genes are TRBV9 and TRBJ1-3; no firm D call. CDR1 and CDR2 from the germline V gene are SGDLS and YYNGEE. CDR3 length: 17 amino acids. The V end was cut by 0 bases, the J end by 1 base, with 14 bases between. CDR3 loop: CASSVGTGLVSGNTIYF. The CDR3, as DNA: TGTGCCAGCAGCGTAGGGACGGGTTTAGTGTCTGGAAACACCATATATTTT.

The chain uses TRBV7-6 and TRBJ2-7; D gene unclear. The CDR3 length is 14 residues. The V end lost 5 bases, the J end lost 1 base, and 12 bases lay between the germline ends. Looked up from germline, CDR1 is SGHVS and CDR2 is FNYEAQ. DNA of the CDR3: TGTGCCAGCAGCGCCGTGTTGGGGTCCTACGAGCAGTACTTC. Encoded protein: CASSAVLGSYEQYF.

The chain couples TRBV2 to TRBJ2-7, with TRBD1 identical over 7 bases. The CDR3 loop spans 13 amino acids. Germline V gene lookup returns CDR1 SNHLY and CDR2 FYNNEI. Trimming took 7 bases from V and 13 from J; bases not matched to a gene: 16. The CDR3 loop reads CASIQGVSYEPYF. Written as DNA, the CDR3 is TGTGCCAGCATTCAGGGGGTGTCCTACGAGCCATACTTC.

The rearrangement links TRBV27 to TRBJ2-3; no clear D. Germline V gene sequence: CDR1 MNHEY, CDR2 SMNVEV (reference sequence). This CDR3 has 17 amino acids. Trimming removed 0 bases at V and 4 bases at J, with 17 bases between. DNA for the CDR3: TGTGCCAGCAGTTTATCGAGCCCCCTAGGGTCGGCAGATACGCAGTATTTT. Protein: CASSLSSPLGSADTQYF.

V usage is TRBV25-1 and J usage is TRBJ1-6; a weak D match, TRBD1 (5 bases). The CDR3 is 13 amino acids. The V end was cut by 9 bases, the J end by 5 bases, with 11 bases between. CDR1 and CDR2 from the germline V gene are MGHDK and SYGVNS. The CDR3 loop reads CASVGHNNSPLHF. The DNA for the CDR3 is TGTGCCAGTGTTGGACACAATAATTCACCCCTCCACTTT.

This clonotype has just one count. This clone may be a read error of a much larger clone one base away. The chain couples TRBV19 to TRBJ2-7; 8 bases agree with TRBD1. The germline CDR1 and CDR2 sequences are LNHDA and SQIVND (reference sequence). This CDR3 region has 15 residues. This CDR3 reads CASRLTGGPTGEQHF. The CDR3 coding sequence is TGTGCCAGTAGACTAACAGGGGGTCCCACCGGGGAGCAGCACTTC.

This clonotype was counted at least ten times. The genes are TRBV28 and TRBJ2-7; possibly TRBD2 for D (6 bases). Trimming pared 7 bases from V and 7 bases from J, leaving 20 bases between. This CDR3 contains 14 residues. Germline V gene lookup returns CDR1 MDHEN and CDR2 SYDVKM. The CDR3 spells CASTSDPRRGEQYF. The CDR3 nucleotides read TGTGCCAGCACGTCGGACCCTCGCCGGGGGGAGCAGTACTTC.

In regard to this clonotype: An end of the junction does not agree with germline; a read error may underlie this. The V and J genes are TRBV9 and TRBJ2-2; a weak D match, TRBD2 (5 bases). This CDR3 region has 12 residues. Germline V CDR1 and CDR2: SGDLS, YYNGEE. The CDR3: CASSRETGELVF. CDR3 bases: TGTGCCAGCAGCAGAGAGACCGGGGAGCTGGTTTTT.

In this sample, this clonotype turned up a few times. The chain employs TRBV21-1 and TRBJ2-3; the D call of TRBD2 is as the table states it, not checked on the DNA. TRBV21-1 is a pseudogene segment. This CDR3 region has 17 residues. CDR3 loop: CASSKARLAGTTDTQYF. CDR3 sequence (DNA): TGTGCCAGCAGCAAGGCCCGACTAGCGGGGACCACAGATACGCAGTATTTT.

Comments on this clonotype: The junction departs from the called germline gene at one end, perhaps through a read error. In DNA, the CDR3 is TGTGCCAGCAGTTTGCTACTAGCGGGAGCCGCAGATACGCTGTATTTT. It yields the protein CASSLLLAGAADTLYF. The chain combines TRBV27 with TRBJ2-3; TRBD2 aligns across 11 bases. The germline V gene has CDR1 MNHEY and CDR2 SMNVEV (reference sequence). There are 16 residues in the CDR3.